Presented here are 22 T cell receptor beta chains from one specimen sequenced in a study of shared clonotypes between healthy human individuals. TCRdb's table, derived via immunoSEQ multiplex PCR, lists solely in-frame clones and lacks some. The repertoire consists of roughly 480,000 clones, with 70% to 85% occurring once and the leading ten covering approximately 12%. Specimen: PBMCs. The receptors here all came from a woman in her thirties or forties in good health. Some clones in this sample may be carry-over from other donors' samples.

There are a few counts of this clone. This rearrangement joins TRBV7-2 to TRBJ2-7, with a possible D match to TRBD2 (6 bases). Trimming cost V 4 bases and J 3 bases, with 7 bases left between them. This CDR3 is 12 amino acids long. Germline V lookup: CDR1 SGHTA, CDR2 FQGNSA. As DNA, the CDR3 is TGTGCCAGCAGCTACGGGGGCTACGAGCAGTACTTC. This gives the protein CASSYGGYEQYF.

The V call is TRBV19, the J call TRBJ2-7; possible D gene TRBD1, 6 bases. Germline V gene sequence: CDR1 LNHDA, CDR2 SQIVND (reference sequence). The V and J ends lost 3 bases and 8 bases respectively, with 11 bases between them. CDR3 length: 12 residues. The CDR3 loop is CASSMMGTKQYF. DNA for the CDR3: TGTGCCAGTAGTATGATGGGGACAAAGCAGTACTTC.

The chain combines TRBV28 with TRBJ2-2, with TRBD2 matching over 7 bases. J was trimmed by 2 bases and V by 2 bases; bases with no gene match: 8. Germline V gene sequence: CDR1 MDHEN, CDR2 SYDVKM. This CDR3 is 17 amino acids long. Here the CDR3 DNA reads TGTGCCAGCAGTTTACCCCTAGCGGCAGCTAACACCGGGGAGCTGTTTTTT. It is translated as CASSLPLAAANTGELFF. Together with reference TRBV28 and TRBJ2-2, the CDR3 gives the full variable domain: DVKVTQSSRYLVKRTGEKVFLECVQDMDHENMFWYRQDPGLGLRLIYFSYDVKMKEKGDIPEGYSVSREKKERFSLILESASTNQTSMYLCASSLPLAAANTGELFFGEGSRLTVL.

This clone occurred once. The chain combines TRBV4-1 with TRBJ1-5; TRBD1 might be the D (5 bases). With 1 base removed from V and 0 bases from J, the gap between germline ends came to 16 bases. CDR1 is MGHRA and CDR2 is YSYEKL in the germline V gene. The CDR3 has 18 amino acids. DNA of the CDR3: TGCGCCAGCAGCCAAGTCAGGGCAACAAAGTATAGCAATCAGCCCCAGCATTTT. Translation: CASSQVRATKYSNQPQHF.

This clone is a singleton in its sample. The chain combines TRBV28 with TRBJ2-3, with 13 bases aligning to TRBD2. The CDR3 is 19 amino acids. CDR1 is MDHEN and CDR2 is SYDVKM in the germline V gene. V shed 6 bases and J 3 bases; nucleotides not matched to a gene: 15. The CDR3 reads CASSQPTGTSGILTDTQYF. The DNA for the CDR3 is TGTGCCAGCAGCCAACCAACCGGGACTAGCGGGATTTTGACAGATACGCAGTATTTT.

The CDR3 region is CASAEGASYGYTF. The CDR3 nucleotides read TGTGCCAGCGCTGAGGGGGCTAGCTATGGCTACACCTTC. V and J are TRBV7-2 and TRBJ1-2, with 7 bases aligning to TRBD1. This CDR3 is 13 amino acids long. Germline V lookup: CDR1 SGHTA, CDR2 FQGNSA. The trim removed 8 bases at V and 4 bases at J, leaving 7 bases unmatched.

This sequence joins TRBV7-9 and TRBJ2-6; D is undetermined. Trimming removed 5 bases at V and 3 bases at J, with 8 bases between. Germline loops: CDR1 SEHNR, CDR2 FQNEAQ (reference sequence). The CDR3 is 14 amino acids. This CDR3 reads CASSPWGGANVLTF. CDR3 bases: TGTGCCAGCAGCCCCTGGGGTGGGGCCAACGTCCTGACTTTC.

CDR3 in amino acids: CSVDGTYEQYF. Here the CDR3 DNA reads TGCAGTGTAGACGGGACTTACGAGCAGTACTTC. The chain employs TRBV20-1 and TRBJ2-5; D possibly corresponds to TRBD2 (6 bases). TRBJ2-7 explains the end of the DNA better; the J call may be wrong. The germline V gene has CDR1 DFQATT and CDR2 SNEGSKA (reference sequence). The CDR3 sequence is 11 residues long.

The chain couples TRBV4-2 to TRBJ2-1; 8 bases fit TRBD2. After removal of 0 bases from V and 8 bases from J, the junction contained 9 bases not matched to a gene. The CDR3 is made up of 16 amino acids. Germline lookup yields CDR1 LGHNA and CDR2 YNFKEQ. The CDR3 is CASSQEWQREWDEQFF. The CDR3 DNA reads as TGTGCCAGCAGCCAAGAATGGCAGCGGGAGTGGGATGAGCAGTTCTTC.

The chain recombines TRBV7-3 with TRBJ1-2; D is perhaps TRBD1 (5 bases). V gave up 3 bases and J gave up 4 bases, with 9 bases separating them. CDR1 is SGHTA, CDR2 FQGTGA, per germline. There are 13 residues in the CDR3. The CDR3 here is CASSLGQGYGYTF. CDR3 in DNA: TGTGCCAGCAGCTTGGGCCAGGGCTATGGCTACACCTTC. The full variable domain, with the rest looked up from reference TRBV7-3 and TRBJ1-2, is GAGVSQTPSNKVTEKGKYVELRCDPISGHTALYWYRQSLGQGPEFLIYFQGTGAADDSGLPNDRFFAVRPEGSVSTLKIQRTERGDSAVYLCASSLGQGYGYTFGSGTRLTVV.

CDR3 protein: CASSKLTGGDTEAFF. CDR3 in DNA: TGCGCCAGCAGCAAACTGACAGGAGGAGACACTGAAGCTTTCTTT. The chain recombines TRBV5-1 with TRBJ1-1, with D possibly TRBD1 on 6 matching bases. This CDR3 is 15 amino acids long. Looked up from germline, CDR1 is SGHRS and CDR2 is YFSETQ. The V gene lost 4 bases and the J gene lost 3 bases, with 16 bases spanning the gap.

This sequence joins TRBV6-5 and TRBJ2-7, with D perhaps TRBD1 (5 bases). V was cut by 2 bases and J by 1 base, with 12 bases left in between. CDR3 length: 15 residues. Germline V gene sequence: CDR1 MNHEY, CDR2 SVGAGI. Here the CDR3 DNA reads TGTGCCAGCAGTTACGGCAGGACAAATTCCTACGAGCAGTACTTC. It yields the protein CASSYGRTNSYEQYF.

This clone came up a few times. The J gene is TRBJ1-1, the V gene TRBV19; TRBD1 matches at 7 bases. The CDR3 runs to 13 residues. Germline CDR1 LNHDA, CDR2 SQIVND (reference sequence). The V and J ends lost 4 bases and 3 bases, in that order; junction bases with no gene match: 2. Here the CDR3 DNA reads TGTGCCAGTAGTACCAGGGGGGACACTGAAGCTTTCTTT. Translated, it gives CASSTRGDTEAFF.

This clone was found once. The V call is TRBV2, the J call TRBJ1-3, with TRBD1 as a possible D gene (6 bases). Germline V lookup: CDR1 SNHLY, CDR2 FYNNEI. The CDR3 is 15 residues long. V was pared by 6 bases and J by 2 bases, with 14 bases between. The CDR3 is CASSRSGGTGNTIYF. In DNA, the CDR3 is TGTGCCAGCAGCCGATCGGGGGGCACTGGAAACACCATATATTTT.

The rearrangement uses TRBV11-1 and TRBJ2-1; D unclear. V was cut by 7 bases and J by 9 bases, with 16 bases left in between. CDR1 and CDR2 from the germline V gene are SGHAT and FQDESV (reference sequence). The CDR3 totals 13 residues. CDR3 in DNA: TGTGCCAGCACCGAACCAGTTCTAGGTGAGCAGTTCTTC. Protein: CASTEPVLGEQFF.

This clone turned up a few times. The V gene is TRBV9, the J gene TRBJ1-1; D perhaps matches TRBD1 (5 bases). The V gene's germline CDR1 is SGDLS and CDR2 YYNGEE. V lost 0 bases and J 6 bases, leaving 15 bases between the germline ends. CDR3 length: 15 amino acids. The DNA for the CDR3 is TGTGCCAGCAGCGTAGGAGGGGTTTGGAGCCCTGAAGCTTTCTTT. Its protein product is CASSVGGVWSPEAFF.

The chain recombines TRBV10-3 with TRBJ2-7; D gene unclear. Germline V gene lookup returns CDR1 ENHRY and CDR2 SYGVKD. The CDR3 has 13 amino acids. Trimming took off 10 bases at V and 0 bases at J, with 13 bases between the two ends. CDR3 nucleotide sequence: TGTGCCACAACCGGCCCAAGCTCCTACGAGCAGTACTTC. Translating it yields CATTGPSSYEQYF.

The chain joins TRBV2 to TRBJ1-4; D is uncertain. Per the germline V gene, CDR1 is SNHLY and CDR2 is FYNNEI. Trimming took off 4 bases at V and 5 bases at J, with 14 bases between the two ends. The CDR3 runs to 15 residues. CDR3 sequence reads: CASSAVRAANEKLFF. Here the CDR3 DNA reads TGTGCCAGCAGTGCGGTTCGGGCTGCGAATGAAAAACTGTTTTTT.

The chain uses TRBV28 and TRBJ1-2; 10 bases align to TRBD1. The trim removed 6 bases at V and 4 bases at J, leaving 11 bases unmatched. The V gene's germline CDR1 is MDHEN and CDR2 SYDVKM. The CDR3 contains 16 residues. The CDR3 protein is CASRDERDRGVYGYTF. The DNA for the CDR3 is TGTGCCAGCAGGGACGAAAGGGACAGGGGCGTCTATGGCTACACCTTC.

As regards this clone: Germline is not matched at one junction end, which may reflect a read error. The chain links TRBV7-7 to TRBJ2-7; 8 nucleotides agree with TRBD1. The better agreement between TRBJ2-5 and the DNA end casts doubt on the J call. CDR1 is SSHAT, CDR2 FNYEAQ, per germline (reference sequence). This CDR3 has 14 amino acids. DNA of the CDR3: TGTGCTAGCAGCTCAATGCAGGGGGCTGAGACCCAGTACTTC. This sequence encodes CASSSMQGAETQYF.

The chain links TRBV5-1 to TRBJ2-1; 12 bases fit TRBD2. Germline V gene data show CDR1 as SGHRS and CDR2 as YFSETQ. This CDR3 contains 20 residues. Unmatched junction bases numbered 10, after V lost 0 bases and J lost 0 bases. The CDR3 loop is CASSLVRTSGTQSSYNEQFF. The CDR3 region has the DNA TGCGCCAGCAGCTTGGTACGGACTAGCGGGACACAAAGCTCCTACAATGAGCAGTTCTTC.

This chain links TRBV9 with TRBJ2-2; D uncertain. Trimming cost V 4 bases and J 2 bases, with 12 bases left between them. The length of the CDR3 is 15 residues. Germline V lookup: CDR1 SGDLS, CDR2 YYNGEE. CDR3 amino acids: CASSPRTLNTGELFF. The CDR3 DNA is TGTGCCAGCAGCCCTCGGACCCTAAACACCGGGGAGCTGTTTTTT.